This paragraph covers one TCR beta chain sequence. This clonotype was recorded many times. The antigen it binds to is not known. An end of the junction differs from the germline gene, which may be a read error. The data belong to a study of response to subunit inactivated influenza vaccine (dated by TCRdb to 2017 to 2018). The study in broad terms: The study used deep quantitative T cell receptor repertoire profiling to track responses to a trivalent subunit inactivated influenza vaccine.

General conclusions and limits of the study: It was suggested by the authors that each seasonal influenza vaccination may recruit only a limited number of new T cells.

The cysteine opens and the phenylalanine closes a CDR3 of 15 amino acids. The only DNA kept is the CDR3, 45 bases in frame from the first base. From a lookup of the germline V gene (reference sequence), CDR1 and CDR2 are SSHAT and FNYEAQ. Library preparation employed RT-PCR. Sequenced on an Illumina HiSeq 2500. TCRdb cleaned the public reads at Q25 with fastp, built clones with MiXCR and kept in-frame beta chains. Duplicate CDR3 protein sequences are folded into a single record with the most common DNA and genes. The sample table records 600,000 to 850,000 distinct CDR3 sequences; about 15% of these occur just once. The ten largest clones capture less than 8.5% of the sample.

In this chain, TRBV7-7 is recombined with TRBJ2-2; a tentative D call is TRBD2 (5 bases match). This clonotype originated in a man aged 50-60 years who received an inactivated influenza vaccine. Donor details come from another sample of the same person, matched by shared clones. The sample was PBMCs from blood, taken roughly 15 days before vaccination. This receptor carries the CDR3 CASSLEDLGTGELFF. The nucleotide sequence is TGTGCTAGCAGCTTAGAGGACTTAGGGACCGGGGAGCTGTTTTTT.